The TCR beta chain described here comes from a study of radiotherapy plus CTLA-4 blockade in lung cancer. Study-level background: Among enrolled patients, 15% to 20% responded and more than 25% achieved disease control.

This CDR3 comprises 15 residues. Germline assignment: CDR1 MNHEY and CDR2 SMNVEV (reference sequence). Between the trimmed V and J ends, which lost 0 bases and 9 bases, there was a span of 15 bases. With respect to this clone: Its antigen remains unknown.

Whole-study results and caveats: Strongest reported response predictors: early blood clone changes and post-radiation interferon-beta. After radiotherapy and ipilimumab, tumor-derived clones expanded in peripheral blood.

Here immunoSEQ multiplex PCR was the method, and the copy in TCRdb shows in-frame clones only, minus some. The repertoire has tens of thousands of clones, approximately 79% of them found once; the top ten carry 11%. V and J are TRBV27 and TRBJ1-5; D is perhaps TRBD1 (6 bases). Specimen: peripheral blood, collected from a patient treated with radiotherapy plus ipilimumab. The source is a human donor with non-small cell lung cancer who had stable disease on radiotherapy plus ipilimumab. The CDR3 sequence: CASSLSPQGSWPQHF. The CDR3 DNA sequence: TGTGCCAGCAGTTTATCCCCGCAGGGGAGTTGGCCCCAGCATTTT.